This is a list of T cell receptor beta chains from one sample in a study of shared clonotypes between healthy human individuals. Using immunoSEQ multiplex PCR, the repertoire was profiled, and TCRdb retains in-frame clones only, with some absent. The table includes around 690,000 clones, 80% to 95% detected once. The sample was memory CD8+ T cells from PBMCs. The receptors here all came from a young man in good health. Some clones in this sample may be carry-over from other donors' samples. The CDR3 runs from the conserved cysteine through the conserved F or W. Each record gives: CDR3 length, V gene, J gene, clone size, D gene, CDR3 protein, CDR3 DNA. A D gene is named only where the DNA matches it firmly. The listing skips clone size in some rows; elsewhere it reads once, few, many or a size class.

CDR3 length: 11
V gene: TRBV25-1
J gene: TRBJ2-4
clone size: .
D gene: .
CDR3 protein: CASGPGNIQYF
CDR3 DNA: TGTGCCAGCGGCCCCGGAAACATTCAGTACTTC

CDR3 length: 17
V gene: TRBV5-1
J gene: TRBJ2-2
clone size: .
D gene: TRBD2
CDR3 protein: CASSLVPSGRKVGELFF
CDR3 DNA: TGCGCCAGCAGCTTGGTACCTAGCGGGAGAAAGGTCGGGGAGCTGTTTTTT

CDR3 length: 13
V gene: TRBV29-1
J gene: TRBJ1-1
clone size: .
D gene: .
CDR3 protein: CSAYIKLNTEAFF
CDR3 DNA: TGCAGCGCCTATATCAAACTGAACACTGAAGCTTTCTTT

CDR3 length: 15
V gene: TRBV4-1
J gene: TRBJ2-2
clone size: .
D gene: .
CDR3 protein: CASSLIVGNTGELFF
CDR3 DNA: TGCGCCAGCAGCCTGATAGTGGGGAACACCGGGGAGCTGTTTTTT

CDR3 length: 14
V gene: TRBV27
J gene: TRBJ1-1
clone size: once
D gene: TRBD1
CDR3 protein: CASRKRDRDTEAFF
CDR3 DNA: TGTGCCAGCAGAAAAAGGGACAGGGACACTGAAGCTTTCTTT

CDR3 length: 16
V gene: TRBV28
J gene: TRBJ2-2
clone size: .
D gene: .
CDR3 protein: CASSLPSGWATGELFF
CDR3 DNA: TGTGCCAGCAGTTTACCGTCTGGATGGGCAACCGGGGAGCTGTTTTTT

CDR3 length: 16
V gene: TRBV7-2
J gene: TRBJ2-1
clone size: .
D gene: .
CDR3 protein: CASRSRWARQYNEQFF
CDR3 DNA: TGTGCCAGCCGAAGTCGATGGGCTAGGCAGTACAATGAGCAGTTCTTC

CDR3 length: 13
V gene: TRBV5-1
J gene: TRBJ2-7
clone size: .
D gene: .
CDR3 protein: CASKSDGSYEQYF
CDR3 DNA: TGCGCCAGCAAATCGGACGGATCCTACGAGCAGTACTTC

CDR3 length: 13
V gene: TRBV9
J gene: TRBJ2-3
clone size: .
D gene: .
CDR3 protein: CASGGSRTDTQYF
CDR3 DNA: TGTGCCAGCGGGGGGAGCCGCACAGATACGCAGTATTTT

CDR3 length: 13
V gene: TRBV5-1
J gene: TRBJ2-7
clone size: .
D gene: .
CDR3 protein: CASSEGTPYEQYF
CDR3 DNA: TGCGCCAGCAGCGAAGGGACACCCTACGAGCAGTACTTC

CDR3 length: 15
V gene: TRBV27
J gene: TRBJ2-2
clone size: .
D gene: .
CDR3 protein: CASSLTPGATGELFF
CDR3 DNA: TGTGCCAGCAGCCTAACCCCCGGGGCCACCGGGGAGCTGTTTTTT

CDR3 length: 14
V gene: TRBV14
J gene: TRBJ2-1
clone size: .
D gene: .
CDR3 protein: CASSPRSGYNEQFF
CDR3 DNA: TGTGCCAGCAGCCCAAGGAGCGGGTACAATGAGCAGTTCTTC

CDR3 length: 13
V gene: TRBV19
J gene: TRBJ1-2
clone size: .
D gene: .
CDR3 protein: CASSIWSGDGYTF
CDR3 DNA: TGTGCCAGTAGTATTTGGTCAGGGGATGGCTACACCTTC

CDR3 length: 14
V gene: TRBV6-1
J gene: TRBJ1-5
clone size: once
D gene: TRBD1
CDR3 protein: CASKPGQWNQPQHF
CDR3 DNA: TGTGCCAGCAAACCGGGACAGTGGAATCAGCCCCAGCATTTT

CDR3 length: 15
V gene: TRBV4-2
J gene: TRBJ1-5
clone size: many
D gene: TRBD1
CDR3 protein: CASSQEGQGWWPQHF
CDR3 DNA: TGTGCCAGCAGCCAAGAGGGACAGGGTTGGTGGCCCCAGCATTTT

CDR3 length: 15
V gene: TRBV28
J gene: TRBJ2-7
clone size: .
D gene: .
CDR3 protein: CASSSMGTDPSEQYF
CDR3 DNA: TGTGCCAGCAGTTCGATGGGGACCGACCCCTCCGAGCAGTACTTC

CDR3 length: 13
V gene: TRBV30
J gene: TRBJ2-5
clone size: .
D gene: .
CDR3 protein: CAWMDANRGTQYF
CDR3 DNA: TGTGCCTGGATGGACGCCAACCGGGGGACCCAGTACTTC

CDR3 length: 16
V gene: TRBV27
J gene: TRBJ2-3
clone size: .
D gene: TRBD2
CDR3 protein: CASSILAGGGTDTQYF
CDR3 DNA: TGTGCCAGCAGTATACTAGCGGGAGGGGGAACAGATACGCAGTATTTT

CDR3 length: 11
V gene: TRBV20-1
J gene: TRBJ2-5
clone size: .
D gene: .
CDR3 protein: CSAPQGETQYF
CDR3 DNA: TGCAGTGCCCCCCAAGGAGAGACCCAGTACTTC

CDR3 length: 15
V gene: TRBV6-5
J gene: TRBJ1-1
clone size: .
D gene: .
CDR3 protein: CASSRPTSGNTEAFF
CDR3 DNA: TGTGCCAGCAGTCGACCCACCTCCGGGAACACTGAAGCTTTCTTT

CDR3 length: 20
V gene: TRBV7-6
J gene: TRBJ2-7
clone size: .
D gene: TRBD2
CDR3 protein: CASSHRLPGLAGVPIYEQYF
CDR3 DNA: TGTGCCAGCAGCCATCGGTTACCGGGACTAGCGGGGGTTCCTATCTACGAGCAGTACTTC

CDR3 length: 16
V gene: TRBV9
J gene: TRBJ2-2
clone size: once
D gene: .
CDR3 protein: CASSVVKEEGLGELFF
CDR3 DNA: TGTGCCAGCAGCGTAGTAAAAGAGGAGGGACTCGGGGAGCTGTTTTTT

CDR3 length: 16
V gene: TRBV27
J gene: TRBJ2-1
clone size: .
D gene: .
CDR3 protein: CASSLIGPTQYNEQFF
CDR3 DNA: TGTGCCAGCAGTTTAATAGGGCCTACACAGTATAATGAGCAGTTCTTC

CDR3 length: 15
V gene: TRBV6-1
J gene: TRBJ2-6
clone size: .
D gene: .
CDR3 protein: CASSARPSGANVLTF
CDR3 DNA: TGTGCCAGCAGTGCCCGACCGTCTGGGGCCAACGTCCTGACTTTC

CDR3 length: 17
V gene: TRBV5-6
J gene: TRBJ2-6
clone size: .
D gene: TRBD1
CDR3 protein: CASSLARGLSGANVLTF
CDR3 DNA: TGTGCCAGCAGCTTGGCCAGGGGGCTCTCTGGGGCCAACGTCCTGACTTTC

CDR3 length: 15
V gene: TRBV9
J gene: TRBJ2-1
clone size: .
D gene: TRBD2
CDR3 protein: CASSVVAGYSYEQFF
CDR3 DNA: TGTGCCAGCAGCGTGGTAGCGGGGTACTCTTATGAGCAGTTCTTC

CDR3 length: 15
V gene: TRBV27
J gene: TRBJ2-1
clone size: .
D gene: .
CDR3 protein: CASSLGATPYNEQFF
CDR3 DNA: TGTGCCAGCAGTTTGGGGGCAACCCCTTACAATGAGCAGTTCTTC

CDR3 length: 10
V gene: TRBV6-5
J gene: TRBJ2-2
clone size: .
D gene: .
CDR3 protein: CASSEGELFF
CDR3 DNA: TGTGCCAGCAGTGAAGGGGAGCTGTTTTTT

CDR3 length: 14
V gene: TRBV13
J gene: TRBJ1-1
clone size: once
D gene: .
CDR3 protein: CASSPEGGGTEAFF
CDR3 DNA: TGTGCCAGCAGCCCGGAGGGTGGGGGCACTGAAGCTTTCTTT

CDR3 length: 11
V gene: TRBV10-2
J gene: TRBJ2-1
clone size: .
D gene: .
CDR3 protein: CASSESNEQFF
CDR3 DNA: TGCGCCAGCAGTGAGTCCAATGAGCAGTTCTTC

CDR3 length: 14
V gene: TRBV7-3
J gene: TRBJ1-1
clone size: .
D gene: .
CDR3 protein: CASSAEPMNTEAFF
CDR3 DNA: TGTGCCAGCAGCGCCGAACCAATGAACACTGAAGCTTTCTTT

CDR3 length: 18
V gene: TRBV27
J gene: TRBJ2-7
clone size: .
D gene: TRBD2
CDR3 protein: CASSQPLPGLAGSYEQYF
CDR3 DNA: TGTGCCAGCAGTCAACCGCTTCCGGGACTAGCGGGATCCTACGAGCAGTACTTC

CDR3 length: 15
V gene: TRBV5-1
J gene: TRBJ1-1
clone size: .
D gene: .
CDR3 protein: CASSLSSRGNTEAFF
CDR3 DNA: TGCGCCAGCAGCTTGTCATCGAGAGGGAACACTGAAGCTTTCTTT

CDR3 length: 13
V gene: TRBV27
J gene: TRBJ2-5
clone size: .
D gene: TRBD2
CDR3 protein: CASSLVGGETQYF
CDR3 DNA: TGTGCCAGCAGTTTAGTGGGGGGGGAGACCCAGTACTTC

CDR3 length: 16
V gene: TRBV2
J gene: TRBJ1-1
clone size: .
D gene: .
CDR3 protein: CASSEGTALRNTEAFF
CDR3 DNA: TGTGCCAGCAGTGAAGGCACAGCCCTCCGGAACACTGAAGCTTTCTTT

CDR3 length: 17
V gene: TRBV9
J gene: TRBJ1-2
clone size: .
D gene: TRBD1
CDR3 protein: CASSRSRDRGRGYGYTF
CDR3 DNA: TGTGCCAGCAGCCGCAGCCGGGACAGGGGGCGCGGATATGGCTACACCTTC

CDR3 length: 17
V gene: TRBV7-6
J gene: TRBJ2-2
clone size: few
D gene: .
CDR3 protein: CASSLGQGFGIAGELFF
CDR3 DNA: TGTGCCAGCAGCTTAGGTCAGGGGTTCGGCATCGCCGGGGAGCTGTTTTTT

CDR3 length: 15
V gene: TRBV4-3
J gene: TRBJ2-7
clone size: .
D gene: .
CDR3 protein: CASSPLVSGPYEQYF
CDR3 DNA: TGCGCCAGCAGCCCCCTGGTGAGCGGACCCTACGAGCAGTACTTC

CDR3 length: 15
V gene: TRBV5-5
J gene: TRBJ2-7
clone size: .
D gene: .
CDR3 protein: CASSFRGATSYEQYF
CDR3 DNA: TGTGCCAGCAGCTTCCGGGGGGCGACCTCCTACGAGCAGTACTTC

CDR3 length: 14
V gene: TRBV27
J gene: TRBJ1-4
clone size: .
D gene: TRBD1
CDR3 protein: CASRTGGGGEKLFF
CDR3 DNA: TGTGCCAGCCGTACAGGGGGAGGGGGCGAAAAACTGTTTTTT

CDR3 length: 15
V gene: TRBV14
J gene: TRBJ1-4
clone size: once
D gene: TRBD1
CDR3 protein: CASSQTGQANEKLFF
CDR3 DNA: TGTGCCAGCAGCCAGACGGGACAGGCGAATGAAAAACTGTTTTTT

CDR3 length: 19
V gene: TRBV4-2
J gene: TRBJ2-7
clone size: .
D gene: TRBD2
CDR3 protein: CASSLSGTSGRGLSYEQYF
CDR3 DNA: TGTGCCAGCAGCCTATCCGGTACTAGCGGCCGCGGTCTCTCCTACGAGCAGTACTTC